This TCR beta chain was observed in a study of T cell responses to AZD1222 COVID-19 vaccine. TCRdb's copy holds only in-frame clones and misses some; the assay was immunoSEQ multiplex PCR. The data contain over 120,000 clones, approximately 92% of them seen just once; the ten biggest clones take up less than 3.5%. General study results and limits: Vaccination with two AZD1222 doses was followed by a rise in Spike-specific TCR breadth and depth. Regions 160-218 and 743-854 held dominance among vaccine-associated CD4 TCRs, which spanned spike.

As to this clone: Its antigen is still unknown.

The sequencing used peripheral blood, collected 28 days after the second AZD1222 dose. The clonotype was recovered from an adult who received the AZD1222 COVID-19 vaccine.

In nucleotides, the CDR3 is TGTGCCAGCTCACTTCTGGACAGCTATAATGAAAAACTGTTTTTT. As protein: CASSLLDSYNEKLFF. The rearrangement uses TRBV18 and TRBJ1-4; TRBD1 is a possible D gene (6 bases). The CDR3 spans 15 residues. Deletions cut 4 bases from V and 4 bases from J, with 13 bases between. Germline V CDR1 and CDR2: KGHSH, LQKENI. Drawing the rest from reference TRBV18 and TRBJ1-4, the complete variable domain is NAGVMQNPRHLVRRRGQEARLRCSPMKGHSHVYWYRQLPEEGLKFMVYLQKENIIDESGMPKERFSAEFPKEGPSILRIQQVVRGDSAAYFCASSLLDSYNEKLFFGSGTQLSVL.